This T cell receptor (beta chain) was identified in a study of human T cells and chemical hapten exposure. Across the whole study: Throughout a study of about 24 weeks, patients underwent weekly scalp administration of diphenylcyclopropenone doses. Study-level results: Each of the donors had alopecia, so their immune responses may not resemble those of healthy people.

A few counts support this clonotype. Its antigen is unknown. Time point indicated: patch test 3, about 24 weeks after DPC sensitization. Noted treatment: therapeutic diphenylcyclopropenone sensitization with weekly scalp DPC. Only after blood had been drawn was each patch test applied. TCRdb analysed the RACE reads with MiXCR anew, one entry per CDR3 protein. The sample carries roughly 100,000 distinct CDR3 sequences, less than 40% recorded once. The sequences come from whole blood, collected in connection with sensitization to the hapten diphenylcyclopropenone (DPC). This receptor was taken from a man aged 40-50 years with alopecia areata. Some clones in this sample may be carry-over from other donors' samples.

CDR3 DNA sequence: TGCAGTGCTGAAGCCCCAACTAGCGGCCAAGAGACCCAGTACTTC. Encoded protein: CSAEAPTSGQETQYF. The V gene is TRBV20-1, the J gene TRBJ2-5; 8 bases fit TRBD2. Unmatched junction bases numbered 9, after V lost 5 bases and J lost 1 base. The CDR3 totals 15 residues. Germline V gene lookup returns CDR1 DFQATT and CDR2 SNEGSKA (reference sequence).